This is a list of T cell receptor beta chains from one sample in a study of blood T cells in healthy people across ages. TCRdb reanalysed the 5' RACE reads using MiXCR and keeps one entry per CDR3 protein. The data contain 650,000 to 1,000,000 distinct CDR3 sequences, 35% to 40% of them singletons. Specimen: blood. The receptors stem from a man between 18 and 29 years old in good health. The CDR3 runs from the conserved cysteine through the conserved F or W. D genes are given only for firm matches. Some rows mark clone size as missing; the rest say once, few, many or name a class of expanded clone.

j_gene: TRBJ2-1
d_gene: -
v_gene: TRBV11-2
abundance: few
len: 15
CDR3aa: CASSLDPRVRDEQFF
CDR3nt: TGTGCCAGCAGCTTAGATCCGAGGGTCCGGGATGAGCAGTTCTTC

j_gene: TRBJ2-5
d_gene: TRBD2
v_gene: TRBV6-5
abundance: -
len: 15
CDR3aa: CASSPLAGEEETQYF
CDR3nt: TGTGCCAGCAGTCCCTTAGCGGGGGAAGAGGAGACCCAGTACTTC

j_gene: TRBJ1-5
d_gene: -
v_gene: TRBV7-9
abundance: many
len: 13
CDR3aa: CASSLPSGQPQHF
CDR3nt: TGTGCCAGCAGCCTTCCCTCTGGTCAGCCCCAGCATTTT

j_gene: TRBJ2-3
d_gene: -
v_gene: TRBV2
abundance: -
len: 14
CDR3aa: CASSALISTDTQYF
CDR3nt: TGTGCCAGCAGTGCACTAATTAGCACAGATACGCAGTATTTT

j_gene: TRBJ2-3
d_gene: TRBD2
v_gene: TRBV7-2
abundance: -
len: 19
CDR3aa: CASSLAGFEASGASDTQYF
CDR3nt: TGTGCCAGCAGCTTAGCGGGGTTCGAGGCTAGCGGGGCCTCAGATACGCAGTATTTT

j_gene: TRBJ2-3
d_gene: -
v_gene: TRBV24-1
abundance: -
len: 16
CDR3aa: CATSGTVGDSADTQYF
CDR3nt: TGTGCCACCAGTGGGACTGTGGGGGACTCGGCAGATACGCAGTATTTT

j_gene: TRBJ2-5
d_gene: TRBD1
v_gene: TRBV4-3
abundance: -
len: 17
CDR3aa: CASSQDPSQGVAETQYF
CDR3nt: TGCGCCAGCAGCCAAGACCCAAGCCAGGGGGTGGCAGAGACCCAGTACTTC

j_gene: TRBJ1-5
d_gene: -
v_gene: TRBV7-9
abundance: once
len: 16
CDR3aa: CASSLADVAGDQPQHF
CDR3nt: TGTGCCAGCAGCTTAGCGGATGTCGCAGGGGATCAGCCCCAGCATTTT

j_gene: TRBJ1-2
d_gene: -
v_gene: TRBV12-3/TRBV12-4
abundance: few
len: 12
CDR3aa: CATMTGFYGYTF
CDR3nt: TGTGCCACCATGACAGGTTTTTATGGCTACACCTTC

j_gene: TRBJ2-5
d_gene: TRBD1
v_gene: TRBV20-1
abundance: few
len: 15
CDR3aa: CSAREGTGIRNEQYF
CDR3nt: TGCAGTGCTAGAGAGGGGACAGGGATAAGGAATGAGCAGTACTTC

j_gene: TRBJ1-1
d_gene: -
v_gene: TRBV9
abundance: -
len: 16
CDR3aa: CASSTKERRGNTEAFF
CDR3nt: TGTGCCAGCAGCACCAAAGAGAGGAGGGGAAACACTGAAGCTTTCTTT

j_gene: TRBJ1-4
d_gene: TRBD1
v_gene: TRBV12-3/TRBV12-4
abundance: few
len: 15
CDR3aa: CASSPDRAGNEKLFF
CDR3nt: TGTGCCAGCAGCCCAGACAGGGCGGGTAATGAAAAACTGTTTTTT

j_gene: TRBJ1-5
d_gene: -
v_gene: TRBV2
abundance: -
len: 14
CDR3aa: CASSGCGYNQPQHF
CDR3nt: TGTGCCAGCAGTGGTTGTGGTTACAATCAGCCCCAGCATTTT

j_gene: TRBJ2-5
d_gene: -
v_gene: TRBV5-1
abundance: few
len: 16
CDR3aa: CASSLGLETPFETQYF
CDR3nt: TGCGCCAGCAGCTTGGGGCTAGAGACCCCCTTCGAGACCCAGTACTTC

j_gene: TRBJ2-7
d_gene: -
v_gene: TRBV10-3
abundance: -
len: 15
CDR3aa: CAILVLDTSFYEQYF
CDR3nt: TGTGCCATCCTAGTTCTGGACACGAGCTTCTACGAGCAGTACTTC

j_gene: TRBJ1-2
d_gene: -
v_gene: TRBV6-5
abundance: once
len: 14
CDR3aa: CASSDPGGYYGYTF
CDR3nt: TGTGCCAGCAGTGACCCGGGGGGGTACTATGGCTACACCTTC

j_gene: TRBJ2-5
d_gene: TRBD1
v_gene: TRBV4-2
abundance: -
len: 16
CDR3aa: CASSHRTGQPGETQYF
CDR3nt: TGTGCCAGCAGCCATCGTACGGGACAGCCGGGGGAGACCCAGTACTTC

j_gene: TRBJ2-7
d_gene: TRBD1
v_gene: TRBV12-3/TRBV12-4
abundance: many
len: 13
CDR3aa: CASSMDRVDEQYF
CDR3nt: TGTGCCAGCAGTATGGACAGGGTTGACGAGCAGTACTTC

j_gene: TRBJ2-5
d_gene: -
v_gene: TRBV9
abundance: many
len: 17
CDR3aa: CASSVGTALVYQETQYF
CDR3nt: TGTGCCAGCAGCGTAGGGACTGCCCTCGTGTACCAAGAGACCCAGTACTTC

j_gene: TRBJ1-4
d_gene: TRBD1
v_gene: TRBV5-1
abundance: -
len: 15
CDR3aa: CASSYRTGLNEKLFF
CDR3nt: TGCGCCAGCAGCTATAGGACAGGGCTAAATGAAAAACTGTTTTTT

j_gene: TRBJ2-7
d_gene: -
v_gene: TRBV7-9
abundance: -
len: 11
CDR3aa: CASSMGDWQYF
CDR3nt: TGTGCCAGCAGCATGGGGGATTGGCAGTACTTC

j_gene: TRBJ1-1
d_gene: -
v_gene: TRBV6-6
abundance: -
len: 14
CDR3aa: CASNPPGQEAEAFF
CDR3nt: TGTGCCAGCAATCCCCCGGGTCAAGAGGCTGAAGCTTTCTTT

j_gene: TRBJ2-3
d_gene: TRBD1
v_gene: TRBV7-2
abundance: -
len: 16
CDR3aa: CASSHGVQGTTDTQYF
CDR3nt: TGTGCCAGCAGCCATGGAGTACAGGGGACCACAGATACGCAGTATTTT

j_gene: TRBJ1-2
d_gene: -
v_gene: TRBV20-1
abundance: many
len: 15
CDR3aa: CSARGSKGNYYGYTF
CDR3nt: TGCAGTGCTAGAGGATCCAAGGGGAACTACTATGGCTACACCTTC